Below are 9 T cell receptor beta chains sequenced from a single sample in a study of cytomegalovirus exposure and HLA in healthy donors. Use of 60 Vbeta and 13 Jbeta primers characterized the PCR. The table came from immunoSEQ multiplex PCR; TCRdb's copy has only in-frame clones and leaves some out. Among 100,000 to 140,000 clones listed, 82% were seen once. Sequenced input: PBMCs. Receptors originate from a man aged 30 to 45 in good health and CMV-seropositive.

This chain uses TRBV5-3 with TRBJ2-3, with 8 bases identical to TRBD1. TRBV5-3 is designated an ORF whose function remains uncertain. The ends lost 3 bases at V and 6 bases at J; junction bases unmatched: 6. The length of the CDR3 is 14 residues. This CDR3 reads CARSSPGGRDTQYF. CDR3 nucleotide sequence: TGTGCCAGAAGCTCTCCAGGGGGCCGGGATACGCAGTATTTT.

V and J are TRBV5-1 and TRBJ2-5; TRBD2 matches at 10 bases. CDR3 length equals 15 residues. Losses at the gene ends were 2 bases for V and 5 bases for J; bases not matched to a gene: 6. Looked up from germline, CDR1 is SGHRS and CDR2 is YFSETQ. Here the CDR3 reads CASSFQRGGLETQYF. CDR3 coding DNA: TGCGCCAGCAGCTTCCAGCGGGGGGGCCTTGAGACCCAGTACTTC.

The chain couples TRBV7-8 to TRBJ1-2; D remains unclear. In germline, CDR1 is SGHVS, CDR2 FQNEAQ. The V and J ends lost 2 bases and 4 bases respectively, with 17 bases between them. This CDR3 comprises 16 residues. Here the CDR3 reads CASSLKNVDFLYGYTF. The CDR3 DNA reads as TGTGCCAGCAGCTTAAAAAATGTTGACTTCCTCTATGGCTACACCTTC.

The gene calls are TRBV7-8 and TRBJ1-1, with D uncertain. V lost 2 bases and J 0 bases, leaving 10 bases between the germline ends. The CDR3 totals 15 residues. The germline V gene encodes CDR1 SGHVS and CDR2 FQNEAQ. This CDR3 reads CASSLKRRLNTEAFF. The DNA for the CDR3 is TGTGCCAGCAGCTTAAAACGCAGGCTGAACACTGAAGCTTTCTTT.

The CDR3 region is CASSDRTGAGELFF. The CDR3 DNA sequence: TGTGCCAGCAGTGACCGAACAGGGGCCGGGGAGCTGTTTTTT. This chain uses TRBV2 with TRBJ2-2; 7 bases align to TRBD1. Germline CDR1 and CDR2: SNHLY and FYNNEI. CDR3 length: 14 residues. V gave up 3 bases and J gave up 6 bases; unmatched junction bases: 4.

V gene TRBV11-2 combines with J gene TRBJ2-7; 12 bases agree with TRBD2. This CDR3 has 15 amino acids. Per the germline V gene, CDR1 is SGHAT and CDR2 is FQNNGV. With 6 bases clipped from V and 3 bases from J, the junction kept 6 bases outside the gene matches. Here the CDR3 reads CASSSGLAGFYEQYF. The CDR3 DNA reads TGTGCCAGCAGTTCCGGACTAGCGGGGTTCTACGAGCAGTACTTC. The complete variable domain, with remaining parts taken from reference TRBV11-2 and TRBJ2-7, reads EAGVAQSPRYKIIEKRQSVAFWCNPISGHATLYWYQQILGQGPKLLIQFQNNGVVDDSQLPKDRFSAERLKGVDSTLKIQPAKLEDSAVYLCASSSGLAGFYEQYFGPGTRLTVT.

The chain uses TRBV19 and TRBJ1-2, with 8 positions matching TRBD1. Trimming removed 8 bases from V and 1 base from J; junction bases left unmatched: 9. CDR3 length equals 15 residues. Per germline, CDR1 LNHDA and CDR2 SQIVND (reference sequence). In nucleotides, the CDR3 is TGTGCCAGTGGTAATGGACAGGGCATTAACTATGGCTACACCTTC. It translates to CASGNGQGINYGYTF.

Concerning this clone itself: An end of the junction does not agree with germline; a read error may underlie this. This chain connects TRBV5-4 to TRBJ2-6; a possible D gene is TRBD1 (5 bases). The CDR3 has 16 amino acids. The germline gives CDR1 SGHNT, CDR2 YYREEE (reference sequence). The CDR3 sequence: CASSLGGNSGANGLTF. In DNA form, the CDR3 reads TGTGCCAGCAGCTTGGGGGGAAACTCTGGGGCCAACGGCCTGACTTTC.

J is TRBJ1-3 and V is TRBV15; a weak D match, TRBD1 (5 bases). Deletions cut 5 bases from V and 6 bases from J, with 17 bases between. Germline V CDR1 and CDR2: LNHNV, YYDKDF (reference sequence). CDR3 size: 15 residues. The CDR3 region is CATSPTGGEENTIYF. In DNA, the CDR3 is TGTGCCACCAGCCCCACCGGGGGGGAGGAAAACACCATATATTTT.